The clone carrying this TCR beta chain was observed at least ten times. Whoever was chosen for sequencing had shown CD8+CD57+ cell expansion by flow cytometry. This entry comes from a study of CD8+CD57+ T cells in acquired aplastic anemia. Using genomic DNA as the template, TCR beta VDJ and CDR3 profiling was carried out. TCRdb passed the reads through MiXCR, listing each CDR3 protein once. The repertoire holds hundreds of thousands of distinct CDR3 sequences, 25% to 40% seen once, with less than 1% in the top ten. This TCR came from a human donor with aplastic anemia. The specimen was sorted CD4+, CD8+, or CD8+CD57+ T cells (not recorded which) from PBMCs.

Here the CDR3 reads CASSMVTGSSNQPQHF. DNA of the CDR3: TGTGCCAGTAGTATGGTTACCGGGAGCAGCAATCAGCCCCAGCATTTT. The V call is TRBV19, the J call TRBJ1-5; D gene uncertain. Trimming took off 3 bases at V and 1 base at J, with 13 bases between the two ends. Germline V lookup: CDR1 LNHDA, CDR2 SQIVND (reference sequence). This CDR3 contains 16 residues.